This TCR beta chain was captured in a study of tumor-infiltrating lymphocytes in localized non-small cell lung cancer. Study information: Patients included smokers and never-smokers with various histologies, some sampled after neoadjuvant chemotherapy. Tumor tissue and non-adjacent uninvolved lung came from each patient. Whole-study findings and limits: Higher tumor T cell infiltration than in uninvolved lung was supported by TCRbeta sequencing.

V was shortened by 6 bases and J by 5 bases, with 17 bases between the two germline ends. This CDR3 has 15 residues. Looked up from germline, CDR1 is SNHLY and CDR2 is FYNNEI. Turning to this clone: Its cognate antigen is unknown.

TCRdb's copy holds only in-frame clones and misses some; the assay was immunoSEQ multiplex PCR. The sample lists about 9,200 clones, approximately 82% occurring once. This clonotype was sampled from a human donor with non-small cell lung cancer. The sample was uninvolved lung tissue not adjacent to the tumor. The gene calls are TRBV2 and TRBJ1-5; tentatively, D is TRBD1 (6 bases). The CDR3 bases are TGTGCCAGCAGCGAACCGGGACATCAGGATCAGCCCCAGCATTTT. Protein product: CASSEPGHQDQPQHF.